The 18 T cell receptor beta chains presented below share a single source sample, sequenced in a study of cytomegalovirus exposure and HLA in healthy donors (dated by TCRdb to 2016 to 2017). Library method: the immunoSEQ multiplex PCR assay. The multiplex PCR relied on a mix of 60 forward primers for TCR Vbeta segments and 13 reverse primers for TCR Jbeta segments. Here the immuneACCESS table is served through TCRdb, limited to in-frame sequences with V and J called. Missing clones are a known gap in these copies; in checked studies unresolved V genes cover under half, and the rest lacks a known reason. The sample records about 140,000 clones, about 80% of which are singletons. More than 1.5% of the sample is held by the ten biggest clonotypes. Sequencing used PBMCs. Receptors were obtained from a woman in her forties in good health and CMV-seronegative.

The CDR3 nucleotides are TGTGCCAGCAGCTGGGTGGTAGGGGCATACAATGAGCAGTTCTTC. Translation: CASSWVVGAYNEQFF. The chain has TRBV7-2 and TRBJ2-1, with D tentatively TRBD1 (5 bases). V dropped 4 bases and J dropped 4 bases, with 14 bases sitting between them. Germline CDR1 and CDR2: SGHTA and FQGNSA. The CDR3 contains 15 residues.

DNA for the CDR3: TGTGCCAGCAGCTTAGGTCCGGGGTCCACTGAAGCTTTCTTT. Protein sequence: CASSLGPGSTEAFF. The rearrangement uses TRBV11-2 and TRBJ1-1; no definite D call. Germline CDR1 SGHAT, CDR2 FQNNGV. CDR3 size: 14 residues. The ends were cut back, 1 base at V and 4 bases at J, with 10 bases in the middle.

The table lists this clone with a count of one. This chain connects TRBV7-2 to TRBJ1-1, with 9 bases matching TRBD1. J gave up 4 bases and V 4 bases, and 10 bases lay outside the gene matches. From germline, CDR1 is SGHTA and CDR2 FQGNSA. The CDR3 sequence is 16 residues long. The chain's CDR3 is CASSYTGGLRGTEAFF. The CDR3 coding sequence is TGTGCCAGCAGCTATACAGGGGGCCTTAGGGGCACTGAAGCTTTCTTT.

The V gene is TRBV28, the J gene TRBJ2-7; 12 positions match TRBD2. The CDR3 loop spans 15 amino acids. With 5 bases clipped from V and 6 bases from J, the junction kept 8 bases outside the gene matches. Looked up from germline, CDR1 is MDHEN and CDR2 is SYDVKM. CDR3 loop: CASSPTTSGSTEQYF. CDR3 DNA: TGTGCCAGCAGTCCAACGACTAGCGGGAGTACCGAGCAGTACTTC.

A remark on this clone: The DNA is omitted, as the CDR3 cannot be located on it reliably, and the CDR3 follows TCRdb's listing. The chain links TRBV2 to TRBJ2-1; the listed D gene, TRBD2, was not tested against the DNA. The germline V gene has CDR1 SNHLY and CDR2 FYNNEI. A total of 15 residues make up the CDR3, ends included. CDR3 protein: CASSSSGLSRNEQFF.

The CDR3 region is CASSVPLQGVNEKLFF. Here the CDR3 DNA reads TGTGCCAGCAGTGTACCTCTACAAGGGGTTAATGAAAAACTGTTTTTT. The rearrangement links TRBV2 to TRBJ1-4, with a tentative D call TRBD1 (5 bases). The CDR3 covers 16 residues. Trimming cost V 4 bases and J 4 bases, with 16 bases left between them. Germline-derived CDR1 and CDR2 are SNHLY and FYNNEI.

The chain uses TRBV7-9 and TRBJ2-7; TRBD1 aligns across 7 bases. After removal of 4 bases from V and 0 bases from J, the junction contained 6 bases not matched to a gene. This CDR3 region has 15 residues. Germline loops: CDR1 SEHNR, CDR2 FQNEAQ (reference sequence). The CDR3 spells CASSSPWDSSYEQYF. In nucleotides, the CDR3 is TGTGCCAGCAGCTCGCCCTGGGACAGCTCCTACGAGCAGTACTTC.

The chain has TRBV7-3 and TRBJ2-1; D possibly corresponds to TRBD1 (5 bases). The length of the CDR3 is 13 residues. Per germline, CDR1 SGHTA and CDR2 FQGTGA. The V and J ends lost 1 base and 5 bases respectively, with 6 bases between them. The CDR3 DNA reads TGTGCCAGCAGCTTAATAGGGGACAATGAGCAGTTCTTC. This gives the protein CASSLIGDNEQFF.

The V call is TRBV6-6, the J call TRBJ2-3; 9 nucleotides line up with TRBD1. CDR1 is MNHNY and CDR2 is SVGAGI in the germline V gene (reference sequence). The CDR3 length is 16 residues. V dropped 8 bases and J dropped 1; count of bases not matched to a gene: 10. CDR3 sequence (DNA): TGTGCCAGCCGCCCGGTGGGGGACAGGGGCACAGATACGCAGTATTTT. Protein: CASRPVGDRGTDTQYF.

This chain connects TRBV27 to TRBJ2-2; D might be TRBD2 (6 bases). This CDR3 spans 16 amino acids. V gave up 5 bases and J gave up 1 base, with 14 bases separating them. Germline CDR1 is MNHEY and CDR2 is SMNVEV (reference sequence). CDR3 sequence reads: CASSRHGGVNTGELFF. CDR3 bases: TGTGCCAGCAGTCGGCATGGCGGGGTGAACACCGGGGAGCTGTTTTTT.

The V gene is TRBV19, the J gene TRBJ1-5, with D maybe TRBD1 (5 bases). CDR1 and CDR2 from the germline V gene are LNHDA and SQIVND (reference sequence). Trimming removed 8 bases from V and 1 base from J, with 12 bases in between. The CDR3 length is 14 residues. CDR3 bases: TGTGCCAGTTGGTTCAAGGGGAGCAATCAGCCCCAGCATTTT. Encoded protein: CASWFKGSNQPQHF.

The V call is TRBV11-2, the J call TRBJ2-7; 8 bases fit TRBD2. Germline assignment: CDR1 SGHAT and CDR2 FQNNGV. J lost 4 bases, V lost 3 bases, and 5 bases had no gene match. CDR3 length: 14 residues. In DNA form, the CDR3 reads TGTGCCAGCAGCTTTGCTAGCGGGTATTACGAGCAGTACTTC. This gives the protein CASSFASGYYEQYF.

This clone was recorded only once. CDR3 bases: TGTGCCAGCAGCTCCCGCTTTTCCGGGGATACGCAGTATTTT. Translating it yields CASSSRFSGDTQYF. The chain has TRBV7-2 and TRBJ2-3; D is uncertain. CDR1 and CDR2 (germline): SGHTA, FQGNSA. The CDR3 length is 14 residues. V was cut by 4 bases and J by 6 bases, with 14 bases left in between.

This clone appeared a single time. The chain couples TRBV4-2 to TRBJ2-7, with 9 bases identical to TRBD1. Germline V gene data show CDR1 as LGHNA and CDR2 as YNFKEQ. J gave up 1 base and V 5 bases, and 3 bases lay outside the gene matches. There are 14 residues in the CDR3. Written as DNA, the CDR3 is TGTGCCAGCAGCGCGGGACAGGGTTCCTACGAGCAGTACTTC. As protein: CASSAGQGSYEQYF.

This chain links TRBV19 with TRBJ2-7; D ambiguous. The germline V and J ends were trimmed by 5 bases and 4 bases, with 12 bases remaining between them. Germline values: CDR1 LNHDA, CDR2 SQIVND (reference sequence). The CDR3 totals 13 residues. CDR3 residues: CASSSGFPYEQYF. Here the CDR3 DNA reads TGTGCCAGTAGTTCCGGGTTTCCATACGAGCAGTACTTC.

V is TRBV29-1 and J is TRBJ1-1; no clear D gene. CDR1 SQVTM and CDR2 ANQGSEA come from the germline V gene. This CDR3 has 11 residues. Trimming removed 6 bases at V and 9 bases at J, with 14 bases between. The CDR3 here is CSVRGSGQAFF. The CDR3 DNA reads TGCAGCGTAAGAGGGTCAGGACAAGCTTTCTTT.

The sample holds a few counts of this clone. This rearrangement joins TRBV6-5 to TRBJ1-1; TRBD1 agrees at 7 bases. The V and J ends lost 7 bases and 6 bases, in that order; junction bases with no gene match: 2. The CDR3 contains 11 residues. CDR1 and CDR2 (germline): MNHEY, SVGAGI. This CDR3 is CASIGGSEAFF. The CDR3 DNA is TGTGCCAGCATAGGGGGCTCTGAAGCTTTCTTT.

The genes are TRBV6-6 and TRBJ2-7; D might be TRBD2 (6 bases). V was trimmed by 0 bases and J by 5 bases, leaving 17 bases between them. The CDR3 totals 16 residues. Per germline, CDR1 MNHNY and CDR2 SVGAGI (reference sequence). The CDR3 protein is CASSYSYRGMENEQYF. The DNA for the CDR3 is TGTGCCAGCAGTTACTCGTATCGGGGGATGGAGAACGAGCAGTACTTC.